The 15 T cell receptor beta chains reported below all come from one sample, sequenced in a study of T cells in Graves' hyperthyroidism and ophthalmopathy (dated 2019 in TCRdb). Libraries were built with multiplex PCR. Sequenced on an Illumina HiSeq 2000. The TCR beta CDR3 regions were amplified from the RNA transcripts. For the first round of RT-PCR on the TCR CDR3, the HTBI primer set was used together with the Qiagen OneStep RT-PCR kit. TCRdb trimmed the raw reads at Q25, called clones with MiXCR and kept productive beta chains. Merged by CDR3 protein, the rows form single entries marked with the most common genes and DNA. The sample has over 400,000 distinct CDR3 sequences on record, about 15% of them singletons. Together, the top ten hold approximately 13% of the sample. The sample taken for sequencing was blood. The source of these receptors is a young man with Graves' ophthalmopathy.

The chain recombines TRBV7-6 with TRBJ2-4, with 10 bases identical to TRBD2. Germline CDR1 and CDR2: SGHVS and FNYEAQ. With 0 bases clipped from V and 1 base from J, the junction kept 3 bases outside the gene matches. This CDR3 region has 17 residues. The CDR3 nucleotides are TGTGCCAGCAGCTTAGCGGGACTAGCGAGGGCCAAAAACATTCAGTACTTC. Translating it yields CASSLAGLARAKNIQYF.

As for this clonotype: This could be a read error, since a much larger clone is one nucleotide away. The DNA for the CDR3 is TGCAGTGCTAGAGGTCATGCAGGCACTAGCGTGGCGGACGAGCAGTACTTC. Translation: CSARGHAGTSVADEQYF. This sequence joins TRBV20-1 and TRBJ2-7; 7 bases align to TRBD2. The germline V gene has CDR1 DFQATT and CDR2 SNEGSKA (reference sequence). The CDR3 is 17 amino acids. V was clipped by 1 base and J by 5 bases; unmatched bases: 17.

This clonotype was detected ten times or more. This chain joins TRBV27 and TRBJ2-3; 7 bases map to TRBD2. V shed 4 bases, J shed 0 bases, and the junction held 13 bases outside the gene matches. There are 18 residues in the CDR3. Germline lookup yields CDR1 MNHEY and CDR2 SMNVEV (reference sequence). The DNA for the CDR3 is TGTGCCAGCAGTTCCCGGGACTACAGGAGTTTGAGCACAGATACGCAGTATTTT. Translating it yields CASSSRDYRSLSTDTQYF.

This chain joins TRBV24-1 and TRBJ1-1; a weak D match, TRBD1 (5 bases). Trimming removed 4 bases from V and 11 bases from J, with 10 bases in between. The CDR3 has 11 residues. CDR1 and CDR2 (germline): KGHDR, SFDVKD. The CDR3 here is CATSDGDLAFF. As DNA, the CDR3 is TGTGCCACCAGTGACGGGGACTTGGCTTTCTTT.

This clonotype has ten or more counts. The chain has TRBV29-1 and TRBJ2-7, with D tentatively TRBD1 or TRBD2 (5 bases each). The CDR3 consists of 12 residues. Germline loops: CDR1 SQVTM, CDR2 ANQGSEA. V lost 7 bases and J lost 5, with 15 bases in between. The CDR3, as DNA: TGCAGCGCAGGGACCGCCGGCGACGAGCAGTACTTC. This codes for CSAGTAGDEQYF.

This clonotype occurred many times. V and J are TRBV5-8 and TRBJ1-1, with 7 bases fitting TRBD1. J gave up 6 bases and V 4 bases, and 9 bases lay outside the gene matches. Germline V CDR1 and CDR2: SGHTS, YDEGEE. CDR3 size: 14 residues. CDR3 DNA sequence: TGTGCCAGCAGCCTGACAGGGAGGGGCCCTGAAGCTTTCTTT. This codes for CASSLTGRGPEAFF.

This clonotype appeared many times. The rearrangement uses TRBV7-2 and TRBJ2-5; D possibly matches TRBD1 or TRBD2 (5 bases each). Per the germline V gene, CDR1 is SGHTA and CDR2 is FQGNSA. The ends were cut back, 5 bases at V and 4 bases at J, with 23 bases in the middle. The CDR3 contains 17 residues. The chain's CDR3 is CASSPSVGDALRETQYF. The CDR3 DNA reads TGTGCCAGCAGCCCTAGTGTGGGGGACGCCTTAAGAGAGACCCAGTACTTC. The full variable domain, with the rest looked up from reference TRBV7-2 and TRBJ2-5, is GAGVSQSPSNKVTEKGKDVELRCDPISGHTALYWYRQSLGQGLEFLIYFQGNSAPDKSGLPSDRFSAERTGGSVSTLTIQRTQQEDSAVYLCASSPSVGDALRETQYFGPGTRLLVL.

The chain is built from TRBV10-3 and TRBJ2-3, with D maybe TRBD1 (5 bases). There are 13 residues in the CDR3. Trimming removed 8 bases at V and 0 bases at J, with 9 bases between. Germline values: CDR1 ENHRY, CDR2 SYGVKD. The DNA of the CDR3 is TGTGCCATCGAAGGGGCGAGCACAGATACGCAGTATTTT. Protein sequence: CAIEGASTDTQYF.

This clonotype was picked up many times. The V and J genes are TRBV5-1 and TRBJ2-7; D is possibly TRBD2 (6 bases). The CDR3 runs 14 residues. Deletions cut 5 bases from V and 0 bases from J, with 12 bases between. In germline, CDR1 is SGHRS, CDR2 YFSETQ. The CDR3 sequence is CASRQRVSSYEQYF. CDR3 DNA: TGCGCCAGCAGGCAGCGGGTAAGCTCCTACGAGCAGTACTTC. The full variable domain, completed using reference TRBV5-1 and TRBJ2-7, is KAGVTQTPRYLIKTRGQQVTLSCSPISGHRSVSWYQQTPGQGLQFLFEYFSETQRNKGNFPGRFSGRQFSNSRSEMNVSTLELGDSALYLCASRQRVSSYEQYFGPGTRLTVT.

This clonotype was detected only a few times. V usage is TRBV20-1 and J usage is TRBJ1-2; 8 bases line up with TRBD1. CDR3 length: 13 amino acids. The trim removed 5 bases at V and 3 bases at J, leaving 5 bases unmatched. Looked up from germline, CDR1 is DFQATT and CDR2 is SNEGSKA (reference sequence). CDR3 DNA sequence: TGCAGTGCTGGACAGGGTTTGCACTATGGCTACACCTTC. Its translation is CSAGQGLHYGYTF.

This clonotype showed up many times. This chain uses TRBV6-1 with TRBJ1-2; TRBD1 aligns across 7 bases. Germline V gene data show CDR1 as MNHNS and CDR2 as SASEGT. The length of the CDR3 is 15 residues. V shed 4 bases and J 4 bases; nucleotides not matched to a gene: 9. The CDR3 here is CASSVLPGQLYGYTF. CDR3 nucleotides: TGTGCCAGCAGTGTGCTACCGGGACAGCTCTATGGCTACACCTTC.

This clonotype was counted ten times or more. The genes are TRBV6-5 and TRBJ2-7; no firm D call. V dropped 0 bases and J dropped 6 bases, with 15 bases sitting between them. The CDR3 has 15 residues. Looked up from germline, CDR1 is MNHEY and CDR2 is SVGAGI. DNA for the CDR3: TGTGCCAGCAGTTACTCGTCATACAGTTTCAGCGAGCAGTACTTC. Translated, it gives CASSYSSYSFSEQYF.

This clonotype has a count of ten or more. This chain links TRBV5-4 with TRBJ2-5; TRBD1 agrees at 8 bases. This CDR3 is 14 amino acids long. Per the germline V gene, CDR1 is SGHNT and CDR2 is YYREEE (reference sequence). V trimming: 1 base; J trimming: 5 bases; junction bases outside the gene matches: 4. The CDR3 region has the DNA TGTGCCAGCAGCTTGCAGGGGGCGCAGGAGACCCAGTACTTC. It encodes CASSLQGAQETQYF.

This clonotype was observed many times. This chain uses TRBV30 with TRBJ2-3; D might be TRBD1 (6 bases). The length of the CDR3 is 14 residues. Germline CDR1 reads GTSNPN; CDR2 reads SVGIG (reference sequence). V was cut by 2 bases and J by 2 bases, with 11 bases left in between. The CDR3 DNA is TGTGCCTGGAGTTCGGGACACTTCACAGATACGCAGTATTTT. Residues: CAWSSGHFTDTQYF.

This clonotype has at least ten counts. The V gene is TRBV7-2, the J gene TRBJ1-1; D call uncertain. V lost 3 bases and J lost 6, with 14 bases in between. CDR1 SGHTA and CDR2 FQGNSA come from the germline V gene. The CDR3 is 14 amino acids. The CDR3 nucleotides read TGTGCCAGCAGCTTTGACGGAATCCTGTCTGAAGCTTTCTTT. This encodes CASSFDGILSEAFF. The whole variable domain, filled in from reference TRBV7-2 and TRBJ1-1, reads GAGVSQSPSNKVTEKGKDVELRCDPISGHTALYWYRQSLGQGLEFLIYFQGNSAPDKSGLPSDRFSAERTGGSVSTLTIQRTQQEDSAVYLCASSFDGILSEAFFGQGTRLTVV.